What follows describes a single T cell receptor beta chain. Authors' analysis steps: Estimation of nucleated cell counts was performed using reference gene primer amplification. The repertoire was sequenced with immunoSEQ multiplex PCR; TCRdb's copy has only in-frame clones and lacks some. V and J calls and clone size follow that table, whereas D and trimming were derived from the DNA. In the table there are about 68,000 clones, 80% to 95% of which are singletons. Enrollment of patients from Seattle took place during active infection, with longitudinal follow-up. Germline assignment: CDR1 SGHRS and CDR2 YFSETQ. CDR3 size: 14 residues. With 4 bases clipped from V and 0 bases from J, the junction kept 1 base outside the gene matches. The sample comes from a study of blood T cell repertoires in COVID-19. Overall study: Both acute and convalescent COVID-19 samples were obtained from the United States, Italy and Spain. The cDNA or gDNA used as material had been derived from T cells, B-cell-depleted T cells, or PBMCs.

J is TRBJ2-1 and V is TRBV5-1; 7 bases agree with TRBD2. The source is a man aged 50 to 60 with COVID-19, enrolled during active disease. The sequenced material came from peripheral blood. CDR3 protein: CASSTSASYNEQFF. The CDR3 DNA reads TGCGCCAGCAGCACTAGCGCCTCCTACAATGAGCAGTTCTTC.